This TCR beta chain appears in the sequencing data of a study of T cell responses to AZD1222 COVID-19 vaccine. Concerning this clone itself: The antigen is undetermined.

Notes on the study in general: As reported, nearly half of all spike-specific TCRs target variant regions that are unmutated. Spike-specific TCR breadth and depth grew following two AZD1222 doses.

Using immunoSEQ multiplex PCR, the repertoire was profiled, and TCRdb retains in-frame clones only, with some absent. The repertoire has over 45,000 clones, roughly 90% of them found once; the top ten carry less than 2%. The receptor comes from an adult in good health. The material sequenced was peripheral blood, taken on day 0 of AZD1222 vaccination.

The CDR3: CASSQSLGGNTIYF. The CDR3 nucleotides read TGCGCCAGCAGTCAATCGTTAGGGGGAAACACCATATATTTT. The chain combines TRBV23-1 with TRBJ1-3; D not resolved. TRBV23-1 is flagged as an ORF with uncertain function. V lost 0 bases to trimming and J lost 4 bases, with 7 bases between them. The CDR3 runs 14 residues.